The source of this T cell receptor (beta chain) is a study of shared clonotypes between healthy human individuals (dated by TCRdb to about 2020). Study-level background: The cohort included three men and a couple of women between 18 and 49 years of age. To increase sequencing depth and limit assay-specific biases, TCR repertoire library preparation and sequencing were carried out by different laboratories using diverse techniques. Per donor, leukapheresis produced somewhere between about 0.85 and 9.5 billion PBMCs. For each donor, CD4 naive and CD4 memory were each given three plates, CD8 naive was given two plates, and CD8 memory was given one plate. To estimate repertoire size and how much clonotypes are shared between individuals, the study performed deep sequencing of blood TCR repertoires from a few healthy adults. Study-wide findings and limitations: About 5% of naive CD4, approximately 3.7% of naive CD8, roughly 2.5% of memory CD4, and 0.4% of memory CD8 clonotypes were shared across a handful of donors. Sampling was limited to blood, and TCR repertoires in tissue likely differ from TCR repertoires in blood. Estimated clonotype richness was generally larger for naive than for memory subsets. Pairwise subsampling indicated that sequencing depth was expected to affect the degree of clonotype sharing among donors. The small number of donors limited the genetic and exposure-history diversity represented. Even with the large sequencing depth, rarefaction of the sorted-subset datasets indicated that sequencing was incomplete. Compared with non-shared clonotypes, the clonotypes found in all four sorted-subset donors had higher generation probabilities.

TCR CDR3 regions were amplified from genomic DNA by multiplex PCR using the deep immunoSEQ assay. Extracted genomic DNA from each cell subset was spread evenly across all wells of several immunoSEQ 96-well plates, with each plate serving as a replicate. For sorted subsets, approximately 190 ng genomic DNA, equal to 30,000 to 35,000 T cell genomes, was loaded into each replicate PCR. Purified libraries were measured with a Qubit 3.0 fluorometer, size-checked on a Bioanalyzer 2100, and measured again with the KAPA Library Quantification kit. Every immunoSEQ 96-well plate was sequenced on a separate single-read 150-cycle Illumina NextSeq 550 flow cell. The study's own analysis went as follows. Because the immunoSEQ output held only junctional sequences and lacked quality scores, the filtering could not match the filtering applied to full-length reads. To assign V/J genes and CDR3, sequences were annotated against IMGT germline references using PyIR, a Python wrapper for IgBLAST v1.9. Any read was removed if the V/J assignment was weak (E-value above 1e-6), the CDR3 was missing, or the read contained stop codons, out-of-frame junctions, or ambiguous translated residues. V3J clonotypes were defined by identical inferred V gene, J gene, and CDR3 amino acid sequence. Percentage overlap between repertoires was calculated by dividing the number of shared unique clonotypes by the size of the smaller repertoire. Three approaches were used to assess repertoire richness: RTK rarefaction, the Chao1 estimator, and Recon v2.1 estimates of unobserved clonotypes. Generation probabilities for all TCRbeta clonotypes obtained by the gDNA method from four donors were computed using OLGA. Held by TCRdb, this immuneACCESS table contains in-frame sequences only and omits some clones. Under half of the omission traces to an unresolved V gene where checked; the cause of the rest is unknown. V and J calls and clone size follow that table, whereas D and trimming were derived from the DNA. The sample contains under 1 million clones, about 97% of them found a single time. The ten most abundant clones make up about 0.25% of the sample.

V drops 1 base and J drops 5 bases, leaving 17 bases in between. CDR1 and CDR2, per the germline V gene, are MNHEY and SVGAGI. From cysteine to phenylalanine, the CDR3 is 16 amino acids long. The read is trimmed to its CDR3 DNA, 48 bases read in frame from base 1. CD8 naive samples were obtained by positive selection for CCR7 among CD45RO-negative cells, yielding a CD45RA+CCR7+ population from which TemRA cells were excluded. The donors were healthy, HIV-negative adults who had no recently reported acute infections or vaccinations. Every donor was a Caucasian adult residing in Nashville, Tennessee, USA. After blood collection by leukapheresis, PBMCs were isolated using Ficoll-Histopaque density gradient centrifugation and then cryopreserved in the vapor phase of liquid nitrogen. Analytical flow cytometry was used to check the purity and quantity of each magnetically sorted T cell population. Each sorted fraction had its genomic DNA isolated and then quantified by UV absorbance on a Nanodrop 2000c.

Worth noting for this clone: Which antigen it targets is not known. Base quality data are lacking; no much larger clone is found one base away.

This receptor was obtained from a man under 40 in good health. Sequencing used naive CD8+ T cells sorted from blood. The cell subset or site label, as the study defines it: CD45RA+CCR7+. The rearranged chain carries TRBV6-5 and TRBJ2-5, with a tentative D gene TRBD2 over 5 matching bases. The nucleotide sequence is TGTGCCAGCAGTTACTTCGAGGGCGGGTCCTTGGAGACCCAGTACTTC. This sequence encodes CASSYFEGGSLETQYF.